This T cell receptor (beta chain) was recorded in a study of Graves' ophthalmopathy and Graves' hyperthyroidism. Germline lookup yields CDR1 MNHEY and CDR2 SMNVEV (reference sequence). The CDR3 has 17 amino acids. The germline V and J ends were trimmed by 8 bases and 0 bases, with 20 bases remaining between them. Study-wide findings and caveats: Sensitivity of about 90% and specificity of about 81% were achieved when a 13-signature model separated ophthalmopathy from stable hyperthyroidism.

The authors amplified TCR beta CDR3 regions, and they did so from RNA transcripts for repertoire sequencing. First-round RT-PCR employed HTBI primers, with a second-round multiplex PCR after it. TCRdb re-called the multiplex PCR reads with MiXCR, one entry per CDR3 protein. The sample comprises 200,000 to 250,000 distinct CDR3 sequences, 25% to 30% of which are singletons, and over 7.5% rests with the top ten. The sample holds many counts of this clonotype. The antigen remains unidentified. V usage is TRBV27 and J usage is TRBJ1-5; D not resolved. The specimen was peripheral blood. This clonotype was obtained from a man aged 50 to 60 with Graves' ophthalmopathy. Here the CDR3 DNA reads TGTGCCAGCGCTCGGAAATTCACGAGCAGTAGCAATCAGCCCCAGCATTTT. This codes for CASARKFTSSSNQPQHF.